The clone carrying this TCR beta chain was seen a single time. The target antigen is unknown. Together with a sample-barcoded 5' primer, a J-beta primer mix was included in a second PCR lasting about 7 to 12 cycles. Each sample provided no less than 2.5 million CDR3-containing paired-end reads. TCRdb re-derived calls from the 5' RACE reads in MiXCR, one entry per CDR3 protein. The profile shows 2 million or so distinct CDR3 sequences, around 48% of them singletons. The sample originates from a study of blood T cells in healthy people across ages. Whole-study findings and limits: Versus aged donors, long-lived donors had higher diversity and more naive CD4+ cells.

Germline V gives CDR1 MDHEN, CDR2 SYDVKM. The length of the CDR3 is 16 residues. With V trimmed by 2 bases and J by 5 bases, 7 bases remained unmatched. The receptor's source is a woman in her 40s in good health. J is TRBJ1-5 and V is TRBV28, with TRBD1 matching over 9 bases. Sample: blood. CDR3 sequence: CASSLVGTGKHQPQHF. Here the CDR3 DNA reads TGTGCCAGCAGTTTAGTCGGGACAGGGAAGCATCAGCCCCAGCATTTT. Supplemented by reference TRBV28 and TRBJ1-5, the full variable domain reads DVKVTQSSRYLVKRTGEKVFLECVQDMDHENMFWYRQDPGLGLRLIYFSYDVKMKEKGDIPEGYSVSREKKERFSLILESASTNQTSMYLCASSLVGTGKHQPQHFGDGTRLSIL.